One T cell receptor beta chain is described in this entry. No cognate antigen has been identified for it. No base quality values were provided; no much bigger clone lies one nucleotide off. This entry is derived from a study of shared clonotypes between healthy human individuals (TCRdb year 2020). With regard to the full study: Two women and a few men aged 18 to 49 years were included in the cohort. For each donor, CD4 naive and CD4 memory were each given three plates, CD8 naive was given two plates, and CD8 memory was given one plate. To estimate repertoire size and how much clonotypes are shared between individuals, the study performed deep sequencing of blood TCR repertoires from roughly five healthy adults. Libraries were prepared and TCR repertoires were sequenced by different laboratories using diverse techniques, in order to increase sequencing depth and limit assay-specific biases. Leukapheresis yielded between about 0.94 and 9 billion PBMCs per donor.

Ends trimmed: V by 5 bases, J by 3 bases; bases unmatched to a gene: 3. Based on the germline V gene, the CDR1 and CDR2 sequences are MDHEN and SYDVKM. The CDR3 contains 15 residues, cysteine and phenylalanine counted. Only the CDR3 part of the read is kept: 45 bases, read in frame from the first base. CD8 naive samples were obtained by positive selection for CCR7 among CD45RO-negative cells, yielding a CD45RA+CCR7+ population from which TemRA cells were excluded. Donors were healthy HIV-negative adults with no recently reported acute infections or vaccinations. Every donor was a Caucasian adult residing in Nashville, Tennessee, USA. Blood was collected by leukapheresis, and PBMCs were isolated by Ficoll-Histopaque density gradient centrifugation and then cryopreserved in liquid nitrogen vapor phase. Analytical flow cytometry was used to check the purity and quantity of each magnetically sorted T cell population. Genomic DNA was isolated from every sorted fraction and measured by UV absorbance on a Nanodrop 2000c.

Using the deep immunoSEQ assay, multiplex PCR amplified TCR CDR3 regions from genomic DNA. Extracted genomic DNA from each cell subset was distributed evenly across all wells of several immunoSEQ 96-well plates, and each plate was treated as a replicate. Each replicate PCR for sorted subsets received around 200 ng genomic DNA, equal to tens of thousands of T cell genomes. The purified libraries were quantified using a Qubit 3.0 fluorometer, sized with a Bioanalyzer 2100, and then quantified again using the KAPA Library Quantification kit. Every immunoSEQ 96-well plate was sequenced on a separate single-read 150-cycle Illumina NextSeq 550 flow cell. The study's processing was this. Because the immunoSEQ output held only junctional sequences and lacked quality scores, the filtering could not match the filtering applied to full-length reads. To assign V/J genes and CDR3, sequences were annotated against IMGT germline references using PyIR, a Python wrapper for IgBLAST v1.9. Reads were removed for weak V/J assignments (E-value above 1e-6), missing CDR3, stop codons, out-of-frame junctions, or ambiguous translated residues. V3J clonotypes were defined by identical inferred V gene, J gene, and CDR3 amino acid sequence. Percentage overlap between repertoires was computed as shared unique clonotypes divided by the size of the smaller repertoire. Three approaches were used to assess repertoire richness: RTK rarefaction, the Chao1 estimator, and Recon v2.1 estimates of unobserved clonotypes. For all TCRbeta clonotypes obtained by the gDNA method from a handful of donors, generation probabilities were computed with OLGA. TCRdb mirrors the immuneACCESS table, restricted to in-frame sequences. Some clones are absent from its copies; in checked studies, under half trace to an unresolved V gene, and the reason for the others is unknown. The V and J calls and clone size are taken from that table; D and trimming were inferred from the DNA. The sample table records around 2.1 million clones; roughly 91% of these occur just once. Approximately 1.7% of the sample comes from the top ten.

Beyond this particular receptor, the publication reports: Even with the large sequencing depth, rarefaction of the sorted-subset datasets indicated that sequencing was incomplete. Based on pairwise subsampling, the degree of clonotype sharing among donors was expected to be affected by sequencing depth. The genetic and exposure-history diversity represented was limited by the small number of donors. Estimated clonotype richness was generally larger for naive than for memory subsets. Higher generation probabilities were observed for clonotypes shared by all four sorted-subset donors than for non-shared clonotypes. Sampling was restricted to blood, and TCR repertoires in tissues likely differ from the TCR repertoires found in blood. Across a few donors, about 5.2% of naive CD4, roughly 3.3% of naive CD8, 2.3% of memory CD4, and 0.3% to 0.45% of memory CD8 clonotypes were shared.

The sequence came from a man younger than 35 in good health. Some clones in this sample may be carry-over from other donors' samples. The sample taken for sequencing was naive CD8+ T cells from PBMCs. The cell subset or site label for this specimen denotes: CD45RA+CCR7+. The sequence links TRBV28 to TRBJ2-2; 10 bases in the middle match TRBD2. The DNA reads TGTGCCAGCAGTACACTAGCGGGGTACACCGGGGAGCTGTTTTTT. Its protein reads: CASSTLAGYTGELFF.